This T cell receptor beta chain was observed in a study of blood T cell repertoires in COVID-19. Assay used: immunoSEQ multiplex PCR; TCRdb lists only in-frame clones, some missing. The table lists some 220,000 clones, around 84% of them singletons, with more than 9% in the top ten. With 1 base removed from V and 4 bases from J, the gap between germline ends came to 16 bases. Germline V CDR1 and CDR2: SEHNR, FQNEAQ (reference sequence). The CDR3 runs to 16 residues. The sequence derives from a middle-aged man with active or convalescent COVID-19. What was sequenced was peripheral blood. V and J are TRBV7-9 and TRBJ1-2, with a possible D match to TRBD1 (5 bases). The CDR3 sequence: CASSLGGTPTPYGYTF. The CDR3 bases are TGTGCCAGCAGCTTAGGGGGGACTCCGACCCCCTATGGCTACACCTTC. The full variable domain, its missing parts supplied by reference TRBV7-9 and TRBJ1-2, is DTGVSQNPRHKITKRGQNVTFRCDPISEHNRLYWYRQTLGQGPEFLTYFQNEAQLEKSRLLSDRFSAERPKGSFSTLEIQRTEQGDSAMYLCASSLGGTPTPYGYTFGSGTRLTVV.